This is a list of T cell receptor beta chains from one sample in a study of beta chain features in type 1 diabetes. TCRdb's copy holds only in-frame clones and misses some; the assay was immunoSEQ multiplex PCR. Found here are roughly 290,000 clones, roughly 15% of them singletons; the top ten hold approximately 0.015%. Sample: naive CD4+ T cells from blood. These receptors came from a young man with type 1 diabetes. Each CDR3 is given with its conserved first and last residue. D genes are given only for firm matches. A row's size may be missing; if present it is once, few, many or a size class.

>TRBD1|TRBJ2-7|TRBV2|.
TGTGCCAGCAGCCGGGACAGGGCCTACGAGCAGTACTTC
CASSRDRAYEQYF
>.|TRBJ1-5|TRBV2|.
TGTGCCAGCAGTGGGACAGCCTTTGGCAATCAGCCCCAGCATTTT
CASSGTAFGNQPQHF
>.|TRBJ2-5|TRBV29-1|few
TGCAGCGTTTTTCGTAAAGGGGGGACCCAGTACTTC
CSVFRKGGTQYF
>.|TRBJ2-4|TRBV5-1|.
TGCGCCAGCAGCTTGGCCGAAGGGAGCATTCAGTACTTC
CASSLAEGSIQYF
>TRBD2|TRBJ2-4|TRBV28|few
TGTGCCAGCAGTGCGGGGAGGGTGGCAGGGCGGTACTTC
CASSAGRVAGRYF
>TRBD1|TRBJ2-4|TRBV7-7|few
TGTGCCAGCAGCTTAGAGCAGGGGGTTATCAAAAACATTCAGTACTTC
CASSLEQGVIKNIQYF
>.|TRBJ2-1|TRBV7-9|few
TGTGCCAGCAGCCCGACAGCTTACAATGAGCAGTTCTTC
CASSPTAYNEQFF
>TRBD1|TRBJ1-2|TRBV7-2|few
TGTGCCAGCAGCCTGACACAGGGGCGCGATGGCTACACCTTC
CASSLTQGRDGYTF
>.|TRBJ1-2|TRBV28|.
TGTGCCAGCACCCCGGTCGGCTATGGCTACACCTTC
CASTPVGYGYTF
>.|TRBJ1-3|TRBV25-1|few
TGTGCCAGCAGTCAATACTCGCGACAAAGCTCTGGAAACACCATATATTTT
CASSQYSRQSSGNTIYF
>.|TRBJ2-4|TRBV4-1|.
TGCGCCAGCAGCCAATTGACAGCAAACATTCAGTACTTC
CASSQLTANIQYF
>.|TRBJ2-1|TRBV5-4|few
TGTGCCAGCAGCTACGGGACTGGAAGCCACGGGCAGTTCTTC
CASSYGTGSHGQFF
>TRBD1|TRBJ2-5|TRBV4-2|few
TGTGCCAGCAGCCAGGGACAGTACCAAGAGACCCAGTACTTC
CASSQGQYQETQYF
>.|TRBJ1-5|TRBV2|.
TGTGCCAGCAGTGAAGGAGACAGGCCCTCGGGGCCCCAGCATTTT
CASSEGDRPSGPQHF
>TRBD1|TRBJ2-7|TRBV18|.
TGTGCCAGCTCACTAAAGCCAGGGGGCGCCGAGGACGAGCAGTACTTC
CASSLKPGGAEDEQYF